This T cell receptor (beta chain) was captured in a study of cytomegalovirus exposure and HLA in healthy donors. Germline lookup yields CDR1 LNHDA and CDR2 SQIVND (reference sequence). This CDR3 spans 14 amino acids. The V end lost 2 bases, the J end lost 3 bases, and 11 bases lay between the germline ends. This clone was seen a few times. Primers: 60 Vbeta forward and 13 Jbeta reverse. Some clones are missing from TCRdb's copy, which holds only in-frame ones; the method was immunoSEQ multiplex PCR. Of 200,000 or so clones listed, 80% to 85% were seen once; the top ten hold over 5%. The sample taken for sequencing was PBMCs. This rearrangement joins TRBV19 to TRBJ2-7, with D possibly being TRBD1 (6 bases). The source of this sequence is a woman aged 45-65 years in good health and CMV-seropositive. The CDR3 bases are TGTGCCAGTAGTATACGGCTAGGGGGCTACGAGCAGTACTTC. This encodes CASSIRLGGYEQYF.